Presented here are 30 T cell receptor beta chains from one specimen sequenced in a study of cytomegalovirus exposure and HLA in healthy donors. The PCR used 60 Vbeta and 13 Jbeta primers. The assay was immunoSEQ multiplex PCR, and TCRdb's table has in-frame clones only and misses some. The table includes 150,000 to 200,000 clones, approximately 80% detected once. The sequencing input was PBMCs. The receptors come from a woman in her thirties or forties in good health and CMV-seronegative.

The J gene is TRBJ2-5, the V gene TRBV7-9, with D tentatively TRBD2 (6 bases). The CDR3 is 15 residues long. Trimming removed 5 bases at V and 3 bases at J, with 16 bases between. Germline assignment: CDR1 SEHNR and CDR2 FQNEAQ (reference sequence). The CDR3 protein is CASSPFSGGKETQYF. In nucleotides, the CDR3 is TGTGCCAGCAGCCCGTTCAGCGGAGGGAAAGAGACCCAGTACTTC. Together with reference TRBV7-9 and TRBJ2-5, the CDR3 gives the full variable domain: DTGVSQNPRHKITKRGQNVTFRCDPISEHNRLYWYRQTLGQGPEFLTYFQNEAQLEKSRLLSDRFSAERPKGSFSTLEIQRTEQGDSAMYLCASSPFSGGKETQYFGPGTRLLVL.

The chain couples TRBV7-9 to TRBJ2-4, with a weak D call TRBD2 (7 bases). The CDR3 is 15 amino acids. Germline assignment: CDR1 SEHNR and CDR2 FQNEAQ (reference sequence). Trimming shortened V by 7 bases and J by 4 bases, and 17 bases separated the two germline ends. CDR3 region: CASTPPGGQKNIQYF. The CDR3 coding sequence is TGTGCCAGCACCCCCCCGGGAGGACAGAAAAACATTCAGTACTTC.

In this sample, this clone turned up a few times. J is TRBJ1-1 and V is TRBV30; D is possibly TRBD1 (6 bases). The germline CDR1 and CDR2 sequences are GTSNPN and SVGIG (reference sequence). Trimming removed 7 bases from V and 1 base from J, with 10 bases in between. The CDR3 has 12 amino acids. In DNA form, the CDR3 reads TGTGCCTTGGGGACAACGAACACTGAAGCTTTCTTT. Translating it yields CALGTTNTEAFF.

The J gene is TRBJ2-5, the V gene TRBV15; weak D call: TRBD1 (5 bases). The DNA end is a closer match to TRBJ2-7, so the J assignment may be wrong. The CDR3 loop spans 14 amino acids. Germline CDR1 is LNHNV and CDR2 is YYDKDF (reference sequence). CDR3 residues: CATSREGVSYEQYF. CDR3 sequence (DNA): TGTGCCACCAGCAGAGAAGGGGTCAGCTACGAGCAGTACTTC.

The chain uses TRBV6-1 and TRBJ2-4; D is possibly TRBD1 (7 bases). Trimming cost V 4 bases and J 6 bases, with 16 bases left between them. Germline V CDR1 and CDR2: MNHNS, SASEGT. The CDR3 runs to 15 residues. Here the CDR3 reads CASSGTQGRTNIQYF. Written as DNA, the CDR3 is TGTGCCAGCAGTGGAACACAGGGGAGGACAAACATTCAGTACTTC.

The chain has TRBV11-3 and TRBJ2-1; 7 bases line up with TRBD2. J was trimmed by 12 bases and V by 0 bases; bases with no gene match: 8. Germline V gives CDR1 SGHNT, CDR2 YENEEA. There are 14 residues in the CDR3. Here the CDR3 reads CASSLEPGLRGQFF. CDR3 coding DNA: TGTGCCAGCAGCTTAGAGCCGGGACTAAGGGGGCAGTTCTTC.

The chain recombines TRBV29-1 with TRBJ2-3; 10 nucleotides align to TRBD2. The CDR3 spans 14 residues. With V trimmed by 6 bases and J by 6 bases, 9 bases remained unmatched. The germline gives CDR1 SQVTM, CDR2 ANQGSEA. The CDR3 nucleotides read TGCAGCGTGGCCCTAGCGGGAGCATGGGATACGCAGTATTTT. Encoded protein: CSVALAGAWDTQYF.

CDR3 nucleotides: TGTGCCAGCAGCAGCCGGGGACAGGGCGGCGGCTACACCTTC. Translated: CASSSRGQGGGYTF. The V and J genes are TRBV7-2 and TRBJ1-2; 9 nucleotides align to TRBD1. Germline loops: CDR1 SGHTA, CDR2 FQGNSA. The V and J ends lost 5 bases and 8 bases, in that order; junction bases with no gene match: 9. The CDR3 consists of 14 residues.

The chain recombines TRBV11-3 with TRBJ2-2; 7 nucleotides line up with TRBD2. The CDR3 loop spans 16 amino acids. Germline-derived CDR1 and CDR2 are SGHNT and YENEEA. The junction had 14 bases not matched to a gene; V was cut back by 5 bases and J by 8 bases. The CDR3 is CASSLRAGVLGGELFF. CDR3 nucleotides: TGTGCCAGCAGCCTCCGCGCGGGAGTATTAGGGGGGGAGCTGTTTTTT. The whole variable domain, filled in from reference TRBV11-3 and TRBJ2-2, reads EAGVVQSPRYKIIEKKQPVAFWCNPISGHNTLYWYLQNLGQGPELLIRYENEEAVDDSQLPKDRFSAERLKGVDSTLKIQPAELGDSAVYLCASSLRAGVLGGELFFGEGSRLTVL.

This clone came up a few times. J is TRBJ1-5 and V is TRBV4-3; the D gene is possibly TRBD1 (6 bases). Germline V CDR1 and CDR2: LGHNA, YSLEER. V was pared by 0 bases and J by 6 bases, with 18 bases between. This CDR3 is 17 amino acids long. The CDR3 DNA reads TGCGCCAGCAGCCAAGATAGGGCGGACAGACTTTTTCAGCCCCAGCATTTT. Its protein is CASSQDRADRLFQPQHF.

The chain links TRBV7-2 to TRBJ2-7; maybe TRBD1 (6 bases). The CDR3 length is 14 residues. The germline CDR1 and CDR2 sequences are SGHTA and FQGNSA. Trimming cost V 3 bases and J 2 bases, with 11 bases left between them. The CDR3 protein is CASSFQGLPYEQYF. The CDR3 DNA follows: TGTGCCAGCAGCTTTCAGGGGCTACCCTACGAGCAGTACTTC.

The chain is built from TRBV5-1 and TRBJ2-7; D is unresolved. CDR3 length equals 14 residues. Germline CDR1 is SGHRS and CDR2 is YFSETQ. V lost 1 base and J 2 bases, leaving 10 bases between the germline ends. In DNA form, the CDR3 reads TGCGCCAGCAGCTTGCAACCTATAACCTACGAGCAGTACTTC. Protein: CASSLQPITYEQYF. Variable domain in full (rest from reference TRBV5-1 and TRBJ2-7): KAGVTQTPRYLIKTRGQQVTLSCSPISGHRSVSWYQQTPGQGLQFLFEYFSETQRNKGNFPGRFSGRQFSNSRSEMNVSTLELGDSALYLCASSLQPITYEQYFGPGTRLTVT.

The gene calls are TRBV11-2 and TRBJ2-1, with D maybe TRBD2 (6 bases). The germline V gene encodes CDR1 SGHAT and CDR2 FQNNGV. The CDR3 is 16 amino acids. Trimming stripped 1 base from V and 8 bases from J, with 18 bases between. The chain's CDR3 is CASSLGLRGRSHEQFF. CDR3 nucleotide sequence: TGTGCCAGCAGCTTAGGTCTCCGTGGGAGGTCTCATGAGCAGTTCTTC.

This chain's CDR3 is CASSGRTGARGETQYF. The CDR3 DNA follows: TGTGCCAGCAGTGGACGGACAGGGGCAAGGGGGGAGACCCAGTACTTC. V and J are TRBV25-1 and TRBJ2-5, with TRBD1 matching 9 bases. CDR1 MGHDK and CDR2 SYGVNS come from the germline V gene. V lost 4 bases, J lost 5 bases, and 11 bases stayed unmatched. The CDR3 is made up of 16 amino acids.

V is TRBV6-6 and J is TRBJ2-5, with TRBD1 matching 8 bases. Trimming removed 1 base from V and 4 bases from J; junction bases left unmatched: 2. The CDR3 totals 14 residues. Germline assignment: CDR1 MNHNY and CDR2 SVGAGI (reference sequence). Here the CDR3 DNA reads TGTGCCAGCAGTTACTTCACAGGGGGAGAGACCCAGTACTTC. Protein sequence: CASSYFTGGETQYF.

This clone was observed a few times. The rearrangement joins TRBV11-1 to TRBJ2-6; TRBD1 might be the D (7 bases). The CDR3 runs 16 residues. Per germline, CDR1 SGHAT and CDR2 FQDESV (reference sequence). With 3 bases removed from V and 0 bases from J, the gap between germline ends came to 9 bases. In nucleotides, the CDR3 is TGTGCCAGCAGCTTGCAGGGGGGCTCTGGGGCCAACGTCCTGACTTTC. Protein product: CASSLQGGSGANVLTF. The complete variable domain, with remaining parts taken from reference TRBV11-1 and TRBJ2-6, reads EAEVAQSPRYKITEKSQAVAFWCDPISGHATLYWYRQILGQGPELLVQFQDESVVDDSQLPKDRFSAERLKGVDSTLKIQPAELGDSAMYLCASSLQGGSGANVLTFGAGSRLTVL.

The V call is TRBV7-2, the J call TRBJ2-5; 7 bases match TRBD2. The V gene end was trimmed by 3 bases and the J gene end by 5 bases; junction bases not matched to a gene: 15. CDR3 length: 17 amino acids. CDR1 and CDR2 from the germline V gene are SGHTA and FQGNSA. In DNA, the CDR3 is TGTGCCAGCAGCTTTATTGCGGCTCTCGGACTAGGGGAGACCCAGTACTTC. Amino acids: CASSFIAALGLGETQYF.

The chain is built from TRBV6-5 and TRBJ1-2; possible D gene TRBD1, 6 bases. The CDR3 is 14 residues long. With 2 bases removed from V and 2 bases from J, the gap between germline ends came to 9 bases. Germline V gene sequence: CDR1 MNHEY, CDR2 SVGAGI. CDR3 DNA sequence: TGTGCCAGCAGTTACGGCGACAGGAACTATGGCTACACCTTC. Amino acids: CASSYGDRNYGYTF.

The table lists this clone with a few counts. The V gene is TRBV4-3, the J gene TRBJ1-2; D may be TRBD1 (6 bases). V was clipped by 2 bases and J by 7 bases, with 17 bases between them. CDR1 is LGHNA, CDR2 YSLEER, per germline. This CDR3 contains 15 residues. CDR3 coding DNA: TGCGCCAGCAGCCAAACCCGGGGGGGGGCACCTGGCTACACCTTC. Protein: CASSQTRGGAPGYTF.

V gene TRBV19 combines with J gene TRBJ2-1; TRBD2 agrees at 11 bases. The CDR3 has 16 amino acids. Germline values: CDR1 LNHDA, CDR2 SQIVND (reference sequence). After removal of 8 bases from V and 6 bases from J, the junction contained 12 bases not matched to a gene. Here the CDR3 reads CASRLAGNFRSNEQFF. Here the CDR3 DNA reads TGTGCCAGTCGACTAGCGGGAAATTTTAGAAGCAATGAGCAGTTCTTC.

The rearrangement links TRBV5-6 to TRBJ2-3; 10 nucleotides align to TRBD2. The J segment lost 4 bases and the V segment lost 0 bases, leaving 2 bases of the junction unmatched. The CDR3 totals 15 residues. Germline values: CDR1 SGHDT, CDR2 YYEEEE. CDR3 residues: CASSLVAGGADTQYF. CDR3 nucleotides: TGTGCCAGCAGCTTGGTAGCGGGAGGAGCAGATACGCAGTATTTT.

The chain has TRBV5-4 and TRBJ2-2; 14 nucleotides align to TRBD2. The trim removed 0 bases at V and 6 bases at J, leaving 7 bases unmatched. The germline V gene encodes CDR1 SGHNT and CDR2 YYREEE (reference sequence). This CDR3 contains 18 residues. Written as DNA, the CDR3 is TGTGCCAGCAGCTTGGAGGGACTAGCGGGAGAGGACCCCGGGGAGCTGTTTTTT. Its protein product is CASSLEGLAGEDPGELFF.

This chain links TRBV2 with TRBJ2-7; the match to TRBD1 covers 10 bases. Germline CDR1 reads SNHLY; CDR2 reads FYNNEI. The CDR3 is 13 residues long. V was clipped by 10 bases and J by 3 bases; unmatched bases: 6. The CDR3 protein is CATSTGGGYEQYF. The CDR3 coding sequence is TGTGCCACGTCGACAGGGGGCGGCTACGAGCAGTACTTC.

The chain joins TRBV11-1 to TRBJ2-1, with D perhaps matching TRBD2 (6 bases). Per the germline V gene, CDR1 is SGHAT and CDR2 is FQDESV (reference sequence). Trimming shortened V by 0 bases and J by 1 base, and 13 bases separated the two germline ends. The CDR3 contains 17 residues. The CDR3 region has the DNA TGTGCCAGCAGCTTAGCGTTGAGAGCGGGTTCCTACAATGAGCAGTTCTTC. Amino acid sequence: CASSLALRAGSYNEQFF.

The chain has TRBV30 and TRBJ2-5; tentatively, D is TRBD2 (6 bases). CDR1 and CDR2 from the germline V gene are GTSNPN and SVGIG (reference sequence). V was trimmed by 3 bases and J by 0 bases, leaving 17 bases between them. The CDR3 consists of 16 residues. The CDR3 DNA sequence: TGTGCCTGGAGCAGATACGGGGGACCCTACCAAGAGACCCAGTACTTC. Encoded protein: CAWSRYGGPYQETQYF.

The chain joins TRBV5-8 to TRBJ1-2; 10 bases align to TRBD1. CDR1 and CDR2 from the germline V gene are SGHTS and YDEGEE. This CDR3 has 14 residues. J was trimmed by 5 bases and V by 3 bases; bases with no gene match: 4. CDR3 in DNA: TGTGCCAGCAGCTGGACAGGGGGTCGGTATGGCTACACCTTC. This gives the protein CASSWTGGRYGYTF.

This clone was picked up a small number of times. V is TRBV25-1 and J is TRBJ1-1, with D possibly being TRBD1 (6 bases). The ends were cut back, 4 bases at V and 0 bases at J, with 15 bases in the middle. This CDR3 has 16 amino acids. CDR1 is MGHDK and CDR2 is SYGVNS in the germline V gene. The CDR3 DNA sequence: TGTGCCAGCAGTGGGGGTATGGACAGCTTGAACACTGAAGCTTTCTTT. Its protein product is CASSGGMDSLNTEAFF.

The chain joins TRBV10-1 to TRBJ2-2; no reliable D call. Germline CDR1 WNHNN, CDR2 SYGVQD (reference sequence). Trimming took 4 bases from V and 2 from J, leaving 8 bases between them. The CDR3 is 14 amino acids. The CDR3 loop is CASSVSRNTGELFF. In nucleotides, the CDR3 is TGCGCCAGCAGTGTGAGCCGAAACACCGGGGAGCTGTTTTTT.

The CDR3 DNA reads as TGTGCCAGCAGCTTGGTGGCTCGGGGTACAGATACGCAGTATTTT. The encoded protein is CASSLVARGTDTQYF. The chain combines TRBV5-6 with TRBJ2-3; possibly TRBD2 for D (5 bases). This CDR3 contains 15 residues. Germline CDR1 is SGHDT and CDR2 is YYEEEE. The V end was cut by 0 bases, the J end by 3 bases, with 11 bases between.

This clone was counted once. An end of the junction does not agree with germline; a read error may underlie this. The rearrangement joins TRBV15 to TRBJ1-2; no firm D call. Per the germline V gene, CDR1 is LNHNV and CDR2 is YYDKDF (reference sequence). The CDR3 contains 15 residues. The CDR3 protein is CTTSDPSTGNYGYTF. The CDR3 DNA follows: TGTACCACCAGTGATCCAAGTACGGGTAACTATGGCTACACCTTC.